A selection of T cell receptor beta chains follows, all from one sample in a study of blood T cell repertoires in COVID-19. Only in-frame clones appear in the TCRdb table, and some are missing; sequencing was by immunoSEQ multiplex PCR. This sample has some 170,000 clones, with 87% found just once. The sequencing sample was made of PBMCs or T cells enriched from blood (not recorded which). The source of these receptors is a human donor with acute COVID-19. The donor label of this sample is uncertain. Each CDR3 is given with its conserved first and last residue. The D gene is left open where the match is weak. Clone size is stated in some rows and not others, as once, few, many or a class when expanded.

J: TRBJ2-3
length: 16
D: .
size: .
V: TRBV13
DNA: TGTGCCAGCAGCGCCCCGCGGGGGCCTAGCACAGATACGCAGTATTTT
CDR3: CASSAPRGPSTDTQYF

J: TRBJ2-2
length: 13
D: .
size: .
V: TRBV11-3
DNA: TGTGCCAGCAGCTTGGACGGGGTCGGGGAGCTGTTTTTT
CDR3: CASSLDGVGELFF

J: TRBJ2-6
length: 17
D: TRBD2
size: .
V: TRBV18
DNA: TGTGCCAGCTCACCACCTAGCGGGACCTCTGGGGCCAACGTCCTGACTTTC
CDR3: CASSPPSGTSGANVLTF

J: TRBJ1-4
length: 14
D: .
size: .
V: TRBV5-1
DNA: TGCGCCAGCAGTTCGGGGGTCTTTAATGAAAAACTGTTTTTT
CDR3: CASSSGVFNEKLFF

J: TRBJ1-6
length: 15
D: .
size: once
V: TRBV9
DNA: TGTGCCAGCAGCGTCGGCGGACTGCCTAATTCACCCCTCCACTTT
CDR3: CASSVGGLPNSPLHF

J: TRBJ1-2
length: 15
D: .
size: .
V: TRBV6-1
DNA: TGTGCCAGCAGTGATCAGGCGACGGCTAACTATGGCTACACCTTC
CDR3: CASSDQATANYGYTF

J: TRBJ2-5
length: 14
D: .
size: .
V: TRBV10-3
DNA: TGTGCCATCAGTGAGGCTAGCGACTCGGAGACCCAGTACTTC
CDR3: CAISEASDSETQYF

J: TRBJ2-1
length: 16
D: TRBD2
size: .
V: TRBV5-1
DNA: TGCGCCAGCAGCTTGGGGCTAGCGGGGCACTACAATGAGCAGTTCTTC
CDR3: CASSLGLAGHYNEQFF

J: TRBJ1-3
length: 16
D: TRBD1
size: .
V: TRBV7-6
DNA: TGTGCCAGCAGCTTAGTTGGACAGGGGGCTGGAAACACCATATATTTT
CDR3: CASSLVGQGAGNTIYF

J: TRBJ2-3
length: 12
D: .
size: .
V: TRBV6-2/TRBV6-3
DNA: TGTGCCAGCAGCCTACGAGGAGATACGCAGTATTTT
CDR3: CASSLRGDTQYF

J: TRBJ2-7
length: 15
D: .
size: .
V: TRBV5-4
DNA: TGTGCCAGCAGCTTAAGCAGGTTGGGCTCTGGCGAGCAGTACTTC
CDR3: CASSLSRLGSGEQYF

J: TRBJ1-4
length: 14
D: .
size: .
V: TRBV3-1/TRBV3-2
DNA: TGTGCCAGCAGCCAAGAGAGCGGCAGCTCCCAAGTTTTTTTT
CDR3: CASSQESGSSQVFF

J: TRBJ1-6
length: 17
D: TRBD1
size: .
V: TRBV6-1
DNA: TGTGCCAGCAGTGCCCAGCGACAGGGGAATTTGGATTCACCCCTCCACTTT
CDR3: CASSAQRQGNLDSPLHF